This is a list of T cell receptor beta chains from one sample in a study of blood T cell repertoires in COVID-19. Here immunoSEQ multiplex PCR was the method, and the copy in TCRdb shows in-frame clones only, minus some. This sample has 68,000 or so clones, with 70% to 90% found just once. The sample taken for sequencing was peripheral blood. The receptors here all came from a man aged 45 to 65 with acute or convalescent COVID-19. Both conserved end residues are part of each CDR3. Clone size is not always given. Where it is, it says once, few, many or a class for expanded clones.

j_gene: TRBJ2-1
abundance: -
v_gene: TRBV4-1
CDR3aa: CASSQDSVGLAGSSYNEQFF

j_gene: TRBJ1-2
abundance: -
v_gene: TRBV7-3
CDR3aa: CASSSGTGRDYGYTF

j_gene: TRBJ1-2
abundance: -
v_gene: TRBV28
CDR3aa: CAIISLQSGGYTF

j_gene: TRBJ2-7
abundance: -
v_gene: TRBV27
CDR3aa: CASSFGQAYEQYF

j_gene: TRBJ1-2
abundance: -
v_gene: TRBV19
CDR3aa: CASIQGENVGYTF

j_gene: TRBJ2-2
abundance: -
v_gene: TRBV18
CDR3aa: CASSPTGGAGNTGELFF

j_gene: TRBJ2-7
abundance: few
v_gene: TRBV2
CDR3aa: CASSGILIGTINF

j_gene: TRBJ1-4
abundance: few
v_gene: TRBV2
CDR3aa: CASTGTEAVPGNEKLFF

j_gene: TRBJ1-1
abundance: -
v_gene: TRBV6-6
CDR3aa: CASSLDTAGTTEAFF

j_gene: TRBJ2-7
abundance: -
v_gene: TRBV6-5
CDR3aa: CASRGQGYYEQYF

j_gene: TRBJ1-2
abundance: -
v_gene: TRBV6-5
CDR3aa: CASSYVSGGYTF

j_gene: TRBJ2-5
abundance: -
v_gene: TRBV11-2
CDR3aa: CASSLGWRALPQETQYF

j_gene: TRBJ1-5
abundance: -
v_gene: TRBV25-1
CDR3aa: CASSPQAGNQPQHF

j_gene: TRBJ2-7
abundance: -
v_gene: TRBV9
CDR3aa: CASSRGLDLIEQYF

j_gene: TRBJ1-5
abundance: -
v_gene: TRBV27
CDR3aa: CASSLRGQGATQPQHF

j_gene: TRBJ2-5
abundance: -
v_gene: TRBV18
CDR3aa: CASSPLAGRGKETQYF

j_gene: TRBJ2-2
abundance: once
v_gene: TRBV30
CDR3aa: CAGGQYTGELFF

j_gene: TRBJ2-3
abundance: -
v_gene: TRBV7-2
CDR3aa: CASSSGTGTRYF

j_gene: TRBJ2-6
abundance: -
v_gene: TRBV20-1
CDR3aa: CSASGHLGANVLTF

j_gene: TRBJ1-1
abundance: few
v_gene: TRBV19
CDR3aa: CASGPGGGWTEAFF

j_gene: TRBJ2-3
abundance: -
v_gene: TRBV6-6
CDR3aa: CASTRTDTQYF

j_gene: TRBJ1-1
abundance: -
v_gene: TRBV29-1
CDR3aa: CSVDRGTEAFF

j_gene: TRBJ2-3
abundance: few
v_gene: TRBV24-1
CDR3aa: CATSDSGTSASRYF

j_gene: TRBJ1-2
abundance: -
v_gene: TRBV5-4
CDR3aa: CASHHSGQGSYGYTF

j_gene: TRBJ2-2
abundance: -
v_gene: TRBV24-1
CDR3aa: CATSDAQPGDTGELFF

j_gene: TRBJ1-1
abundance: -
v_gene: TRBV4-2
CDR3aa: CASSHETGGGWSSDTEAFF

j_gene: TRBJ1-6
abundance: -
v_gene: TRBV6-5
CDR3aa: CASSPGQGNSPLHF

j_gene: TRBJ1-2
abundance: -
v_gene: TRBV24-1
CDR3aa: CATSVTGERDYGYTF

j_gene: TRBJ1-5
abundance: few
v_gene: TRBV5-6
CDR3aa: CASSPRGVDQPQHF

j_gene: TRBJ2-1
abundance: -
v_gene: TRBV6-4
CDR3aa: CASSAAPSGGHNEQFF

j_gene: TRBJ2-1
abundance: -
v_gene: TRBV5-8
CDR3aa: CASSSGLAGGGEQFF

j_gene: TRBJ2-2
abundance: -
v_gene: TRBV7-9
CDR3aa: CLSGNTGELFF

j_gene: TRBJ2-1
abundance: -
v_gene: TRBV6-6
CDR3aa: CASRRKSSYNEQFF

j_gene: TRBJ2-2
abundance: few
v_gene: TRBV30
CDR3aa: CAWSAAGANTGELFF

j_gene: TRBJ1-6
abundance: -
v_gene: TRBV6-5
CDR3aa: CASSSLDPTYNSPLHF

j_gene: TRBJ2-7
abundance: -
v_gene: TRBV12-3/TRBV12-4
CDR3aa: CASSLSGKDEQYF

j_gene: TRBJ2-7
abundance: -
v_gene: TRBV19
CDR3aa: CASSMLGQGRYEQYF

j_gene: TRBJ2-1
abundance: -
v_gene: TRBV11-2
CDR3aa: CASSLDPGQGNYNEQFF

j_gene: TRBJ1-6
abundance: -
v_gene: TRBV5-5
CDR3aa: CASSDRTLNSPLHF

j_gene: TRBJ2-3
abundance: -
v_gene: TRBV5-4
CDR3aa: CASSPNQGADTQYF

j_gene: TRBJ1-1
abundance: -
v_gene: TRBV5-1
CDR3aa: CASSLASWGSEAFF

j_gene: TRBJ1-2
abundance: -
v_gene: TRBV24-1
CDR3aa: CATSDSWLNYGYTF

j_gene: TRBJ2-5
abundance: once
v_gene: TRBV6-5
CDR3aa: CASRSSGSDRKTQYF

j_gene: TRBJ2-2
abundance: -
v_gene: TRBV5-4
CDR3aa: CASTYGGAYTGELFF

j_gene: TRBJ1-2
abundance: -
v_gene: TRBV5-1
CDR3aa: CASSLGNTGTGPGYTF

j_gene: TRBJ1-5
abundance: few
v_gene: TRBV27
CDR3aa: CASSLWGDQPQHF

j_gene: TRBJ1-2
abundance: once
v_gene: TRBV9
CDR3aa: CASSEPGLTGPNYGYTF

j_gene: TRBJ2-3
abundance: -
v_gene: TRBV27
CDR3aa: CASRFSGTEDTQYF

j_gene: TRBJ2-5
abundance: once
v_gene: TRBV3-1/TRBV3-2
CDR3aa: CASSREGGGGETQYF

j_gene: TRBJ1-2
abundance: -
v_gene: TRBV30
CDR3aa: CAWGDRGKYGYTF

j_gene: TRBJ1-2
abundance: -
v_gene: TRBV12-5
CDR3aa: CASGSSGGYGYTF

j_gene: TRBJ2-5
abundance: -
v_gene: TRBV5-1
CDR3aa: CASSLHLETQYF

j_gene: TRBJ1-1
abundance: -
v_gene: TRBV6-5
CDR3aa: CASSYGPGTNTEAFF